This T cell receptor (beta chain) derives from a study of blood T cell repertoires in COVID-19. Study at large: The United States, Italy and Spain provided the acute and convalescent COVID-19 samples. The cDNA or gDNA used as material had been derived from T cells, B-cell-depleted T cells, or PBMCs.

CDR1 is LGHNA, CDR2 YSLEER, per germline. V lost 4 bases and J lost 2, with 9 bases in between. CDR3 length: 14 amino acids. The protocol was immunoSEQ multiplex PCR, while the TCRdb copy is restricted to in-frame clones and leaves out a portion. Of some 210,000 clones detected, almost 85% appear once; the ten largest clones hold roughly 12%. This clonotype was sampled from a woman between 40 and 55 years old with acute or convalescent COVID-19. The V gene is TRBV4-3, the J gene TRBJ1-3; D might be TRBD1 (5 bases). The specimen was peripheral blood. This chain's CDR3 is CASSLGGPGNTIYF. CDR3 in DNA: TGCGCCAGCAGCCTCGGGGGACCTGGAAACACCATATATTTT.